Many counts were recorded for the clone carrying this T cell receptor beta chain. This specimen belongs to a study of early T cells in non-severe SARS-CoV-2 infection. Background on the study: The chains were unpaired, and the sequenced material was bulk RNA from unsorted whole blood.

Germline V lookup: CDR1 LGHDT, CDR2 YNNKEL (reference sequence). There are 16 residues in the CDR3. J lost 0 bases, V lost 3 bases, and 2 bases had no gene match. Unique molecular identifiers were added to individual cDNA molecules. A single record per CDR3 protein comes from TCRdb applying MiXCR to the 5' RACE reads. Among fewer than 100,000 distinct CDR3 sequences, less than 15% were seen once, and the ten largest hold around 2.5%. The V call is TRBV3-1, the J call TRBJ2-5; TRBD2 aligns across 12 bases. Sequencing was performed on whole blood. This receptor was identified in an adult who was a healthcare worker with PCR-confirmed SARS-CoV-2 infection or an uninfected control (not recorded which). The CDR3 DNA reads TGTGCCAGCAGCCACGGGACTAGCGGGTACCAAGAGACCCAGTACTTC. The encoded protein is CASSHGTSGYQETQYF.